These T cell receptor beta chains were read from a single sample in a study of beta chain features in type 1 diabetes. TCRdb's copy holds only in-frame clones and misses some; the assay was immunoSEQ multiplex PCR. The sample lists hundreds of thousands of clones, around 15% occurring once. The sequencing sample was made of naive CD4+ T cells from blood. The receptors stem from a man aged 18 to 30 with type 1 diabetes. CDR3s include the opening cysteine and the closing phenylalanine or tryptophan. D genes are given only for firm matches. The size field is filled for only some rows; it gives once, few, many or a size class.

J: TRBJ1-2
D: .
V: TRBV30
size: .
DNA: TGTGCCTGGAGTGTACAGCAGGGGTCTGGCTACACCTTC
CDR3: CAWSVQQGSGYTF

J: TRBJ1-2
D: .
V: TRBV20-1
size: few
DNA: TGCAGTGTTCGGGGGAACTATGGCTACACCTTC
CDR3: CSVRGNYGYTF

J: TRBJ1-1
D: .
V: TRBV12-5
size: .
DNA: TGTGCTAGTGGACCCGGGAGGCCGCAGGGCACTGAAGCTTTCTTT
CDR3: CASGPGRPQGTEAFF

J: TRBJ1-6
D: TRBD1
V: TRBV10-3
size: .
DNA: TGTGCCATCAGTGAGTCGACAGGGGGTTCCTATAATTCACCCCTCCACTTT
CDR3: CAISESTGGSYNSPLHF

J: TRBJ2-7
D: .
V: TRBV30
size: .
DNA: TGTGCCTGGAGGGAAGCCTCCGAGCAGTACTTC
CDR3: CAWREASEQYF

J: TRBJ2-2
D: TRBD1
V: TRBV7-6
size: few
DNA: TGTGCCAGCAGCCTAACAGGGGGCTGGAACACCGGGGAGCTGTTTTTT
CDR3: CASSLTGGWNTGELFF

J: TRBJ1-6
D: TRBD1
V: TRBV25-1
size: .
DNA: TGTGCCAGCAGACAGGGGAACAATTCACCCCTCCACTTT
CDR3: CASRQGNNSPLHF

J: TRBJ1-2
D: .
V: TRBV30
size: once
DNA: TGTGCCTGGAGTGCGGGGGGCCCTGGCTACACCTTC
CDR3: CAWSAGGPGYTF

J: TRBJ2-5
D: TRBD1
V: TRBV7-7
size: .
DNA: TGTGCTAGCAGTTCCACAGGGGTAGGAGCAGAGACCCAGTACTTC
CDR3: CASSSTGVGAETQYF

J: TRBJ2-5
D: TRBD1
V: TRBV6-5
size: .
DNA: TGTGCCAGCAGTGCCCCAGGGGGCCAAGAGACCCAGTACTTC
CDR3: CASSAPGGQETQYF

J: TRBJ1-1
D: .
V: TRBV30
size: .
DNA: TGTGCCTGGAGTGTACAACGGGGGGCGAAGGTGTTGAACACTGAAGCTTTCTTT
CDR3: CAWSVQRGAKVLNTEAFF

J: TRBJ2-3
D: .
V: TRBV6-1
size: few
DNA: TGTGCCAGCAGTGAATTATCGGGGGCCCTCACAGATACGCAGTATTTT
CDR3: CASSELSGALTDTQYF

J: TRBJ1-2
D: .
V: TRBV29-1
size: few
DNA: TGCAGCGTTGAAAGGGACAATGGCTACACCTTC
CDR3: CSVERDNGYTF

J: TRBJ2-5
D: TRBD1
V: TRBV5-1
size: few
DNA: TGCGCCAGCAGGGGACAGCAACAAGAGACCCAGTACTTC
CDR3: CASRGQQQETQYF

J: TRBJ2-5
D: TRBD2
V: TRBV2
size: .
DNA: TGTGCCAGCCCTAAAAGCGGGGAAGAGACCCAGTACTTC
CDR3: CASPKSGEETQYF

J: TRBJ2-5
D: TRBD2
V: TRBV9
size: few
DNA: TGTGCCAGCAGCGTAGCTGGGGGGGGAGGTCAAGAGACCCAGTACTTC
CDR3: CASSVAGGGGQETQYF

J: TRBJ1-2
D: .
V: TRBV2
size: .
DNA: TGTGCCCGCTCGGCTTCGGAGATAAATGGCTACACCTTC
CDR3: CARSASEINGYTF

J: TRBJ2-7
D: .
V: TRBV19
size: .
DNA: TGTGCCAGTAGTGAGATCGGGCAGGGCGTCTACGAGCAGTACTTC
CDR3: CASSEIGQGVYEQYF

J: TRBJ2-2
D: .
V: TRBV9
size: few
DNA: TGTGCCAGCAGCGTCGGGGGGACAGGGAACACCGGGGAGCTGTTTTTT
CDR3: CASSVGGTGNTGELFF

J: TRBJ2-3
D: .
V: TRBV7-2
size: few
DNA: TGTGCCAGCAGCTTCTTTGTGGGGACTGGGGTTTATGATACGCAGTATTTT
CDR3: CASSFFVGTGVYDTQYF

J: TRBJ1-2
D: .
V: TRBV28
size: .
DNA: TGTGCCAGCAGTTCCGGAGCCGGCTATGGCTACACCTTC
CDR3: CASSSGAGYGYTF

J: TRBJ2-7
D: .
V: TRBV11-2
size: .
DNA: TGTGCCAGCAGTTCACTCTTACAGGGTTACGAGCAGTACTTC
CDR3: CASSSLLQGYEQYF

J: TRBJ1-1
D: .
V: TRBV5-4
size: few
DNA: TGTGCCAGCAGCGGGAACAGTGAGGGCACTGAAGCTTTCTTT
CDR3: CASSGNSEGTEAFF

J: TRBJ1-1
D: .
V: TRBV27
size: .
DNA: TGTGCCAGCAGTTCCCACAGGGACACTGAAGCTTTCTTT
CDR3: CASSSHRDTEAFF

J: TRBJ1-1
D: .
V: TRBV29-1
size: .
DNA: TGCAGCGTTGACTTCCTCCAAGCGGCGAACACTGAAGCTTTCTTT
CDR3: CSVDFLQAANTEAFF

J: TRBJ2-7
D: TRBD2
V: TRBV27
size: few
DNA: TGTGCCAGCACCAGAGCGGGGGCGTACGAGCAGTACTTC
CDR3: CASTRAGAYEQYF

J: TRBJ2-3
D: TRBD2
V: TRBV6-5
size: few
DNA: TGTGCCAGCAGTTACTCCAGCGGGGGAGGCACAGATACGCAGTATTTT
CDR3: CASSYSSGGGTDTQYF

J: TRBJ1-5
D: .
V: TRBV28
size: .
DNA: TGTGCCAGCACCAAACCATCAGGGGGCAATCAGCCCCAGCATTTT
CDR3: CASTKPSGGNQPQHF

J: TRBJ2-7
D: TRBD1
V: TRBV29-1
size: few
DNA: TGCAGCGTCGGGACAGGGGAAATCTACGAGCAGTACTTC
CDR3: CSVGTGEIYEQYF

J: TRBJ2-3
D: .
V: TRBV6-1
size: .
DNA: TGTGCCAGCAGTGAAGGGTGGTCGCTTCCCAACTGGGAAGATACGCAGTATTTT
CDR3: CASSEGWSLPNWEDTQYF

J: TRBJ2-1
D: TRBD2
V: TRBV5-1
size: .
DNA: TGCGCCAGCTCTAGCGGGGGGCCAAACAATGAGCAGTTCTTC
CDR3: CASSSGGPNNEQFF

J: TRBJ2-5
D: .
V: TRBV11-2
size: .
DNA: TGTGCCAGCAGCACTCGACAGGGGAGGGTAGAGACCCAGTACTTC
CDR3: CASSTRQGRVETQYF

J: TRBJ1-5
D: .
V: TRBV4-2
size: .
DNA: TGTGCCAGCAGCCAAGCCATCGCCAATCAGCCCCAGCATTTT
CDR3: CASSQAIANQPQHF

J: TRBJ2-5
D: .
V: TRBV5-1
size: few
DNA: TGCGCCAGCAGCGCGTCAGGCAGTCAAGAGACCCAGTACTTC
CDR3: CASSASGSQETQYF

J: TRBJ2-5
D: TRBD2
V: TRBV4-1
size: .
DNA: TGCGCCAGCAGCCAAGACCGGGGGGGAGATTCCGAGACCCAGTACTTC
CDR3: CASSQDRGGDSETQYF

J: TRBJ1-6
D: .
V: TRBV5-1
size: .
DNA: TGCGCCAGCAGCTTGCCAGGACTGTCGGATTCACCCCTCCACTTT
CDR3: CASSLPGLSDSPLHF

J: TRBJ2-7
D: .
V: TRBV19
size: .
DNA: TGTGCCAGTAGTATAGCCGGGGATTTCGGGCGCGAGCAGTACTTC
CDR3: CASSIAGDFGREQYF